A single sample gave rise to the 14 T cell receptor beta chains below, sequenced in a study of molecular identifiers for immune sequencing clone quantification. TCRdb redid the calling of the PCR reads with MiXCR, one entry per CDR3 protein. The repertoire holds approximately 630,000 distinct CDR3 sequences, with about 25% as singletons. The material sequenced was naive CD8+ T cells from blood, with Jurkat cell RNA spiked in. Subset meaning: FACS-sorted CD8+CD4-CCR7+CD45RA+ naive T cells. Receptor source: a human donor in good health. Some libraries in this study had Jurkat cell RNA spiked in.

V usage is TRBV13 and J usage is TRBJ1-1; D ambiguous. Germline V lookup: CDR1 PRHDT, CDR2 FYEKMQ (reference sequence). The CDR3 loop spans 14 amino acids. V was pared by 3 bases and J by 5 bases, with 13 bases between. In DNA, the CDR3 is TGTGCCAGCAGCTTCTCAGCGGAGAGGACTGAAGCTTTCTTT. It codes for CASSFSAERTEAFF.

This clonotype was found many times. The chain is built from TRBV13 and TRBJ2-5; D possibly matches TRBD1 or TRBD2 (5 bases each). The V and J ends lost 5 bases and 3 bases respectively, with 16 bases between them. The CDR3 is made up of 15 amino acids. Germline CDR1 PRHDT, CDR2 FYEKMQ (reference sequence). The CDR3 loop is CASSINRDREETQYF. As DNA, the CDR3 is TGTGCCAGCAGCATTAACCGGGACCGCGAAGAGACCCAGTACTTC.

With respect to this clonotype: A much larger clone differs by one base, so this may be a read error. The CDR3 ends on some other residue instead of the conserved phenylalanine or tryptophan, so this is likely a read error. J is TRBJ2-6 and V is TRBV9; no clear D. Trimming shortened V by 0 bases and J by 2 bases, and 18 bases separated the two germline ends. The germline gives CDR1 SGDLS, CDR2 YYNGEE. CDR3 size: 19 residues. CDR3 amino acids: CASSVGVFVGLTGANVLTL. DNA of the CDR3: TGTGCCAGCAGCGTAGGCGTGTTTGTAGGTCTTACTGGGGCCAACGTCCTGACTCTC.

In this sample, this clonotype turned up a few times. The chain combines TRBV15 with TRBJ1-1; TRBD1 agrees at 9 bases. Germline V CDR1 and CDR2: LNHNV, YYDKDF (reference sequence). The CDR3 consists of 15 residues. Trimming removed 5 bases from V and 3 bases from J; junction bases left unmatched: 7. In DNA, the CDR3 is TGTGCCACCAGCGCCACAGGGGGCATCTACACTGAAGCTTTCTTT. This gives the protein CATSATGGIYTEAFF.

A remark on this clonotype: A read error may explain this, as a much larger clone is one base away. The V call is TRBV4-3, the J call TRBJ1-1; D gene ambiguous. The CDR3 has 13 residues. The germline CDR1 and CDR2 sequences are LGHNA and YSLEER. V was trimmed by 1 base and J by 12 bases, leaving 15 bases between them. This chain's CDR3 is CASSQVGVGESFF. CDR3 DNA sequence: TGCGCCAGCAGCCAAGTTGGGGTCGGGGAGTCTTTCTTT.

Ten or more counts support this clonotype. The J gene is TRBJ1-1, the V gene TRBV27, with a tentative D call TRBD1 (6 bases). CDR3 length: 15 amino acids. With 6 bases removed from V and 0 bases from J, the gap between germline ends came to 14 bases. Per the germline V gene, CDR1 is MNHEY and CDR2 is SMNVEV (reference sequence). The CDR3 nucleotides are TGTGCCAGCAGCCCCATACAGGGCCTGAACACTGAAGCTTTCTTT. Translation gives CASSPIQGLNTEAFF.

Comment on this clonotype: An end of the junction does not agree with germline; a read error may underlie this. The chain combines TRBV4-3 with TRBJ2-7; TRBD1 is a possible D gene (5 bases). This CDR3 comprises 17 residues. CDR1 is LGHNA, CDR2 YSLEER, per germline. CDR3 residues: CASSQDAFGRVSYEQCF. CDR3 sequence (DNA): TGCGCCAGCAGCCAAGATGCCTTCGGCAGGGTAAGCTACGAGCAGTGCTTC.

The rearrangement links TRBV9 to TRBJ2-3; D remains unclear. Germline V CDR1 and CDR2: SGDLS, YYNGEE. CDR3 length equals 19 residues. V lost 0 bases, J lost 1 base, and 21 bases lay in between. The CDR3, as DNA: TGTGCCAGCAGCGTAGCGTCCCTTTTCGGAGATTATGGCACAGATACGCAGTATTTT. It specifies CASSVASLFGDYGTDTQYF.

This rearrangement joins TRBV6-6 to TRBJ2-2; no reliable D call. CDR3 length: 14 amino acids. Germline CDR1 MNHNY, CDR2 SVGAGI (reference sequence). Trimming shortened V by 2 bases and J by 6 bases, and 10 bases separated the two germline ends. CDR3 nucleotide sequence: TGTGCCAGCAGTTACACAACAACCCCCGGGGAGCTGTTTTTT. Residues: CASSYTTTPGELFF.

V gene TRBV30 combines with J gene TRBJ1-6, with D unclear. CDR3 length: 14 amino acids. The germline CDR1 and CDR2 sequences are GTSNPN and SVGIG (reference sequence). Trimming pared 3 bases from V and 10 bases from J, leaving 16 bases between. The CDR3 DNA reads TGTGCCTGGAGCCCCACGATCGATAGCTCACCCCTCCACTTT. Its protein is CAWSPTIDSSPLHF.

This clonotype was detected ten times or more. The CDR3, as DNA: TGCGCCAGCAGCTTGGATAGGGGGCTTGGAAACACCATATATTTT. It is translated as CASSLDRGLGNTIYF. The chain links TRBV5-1 to TRBJ1-3, with 7 bases aligning to TRBD1. The CDR3 has 15 residues. Per the germline V gene, CDR1 is SGHRS and CDR2 is YFSETQ. The junction had 3 bases not matched to a gene; V was cut back by 0 bases and J by 3 bases.

V gene TRBV7-6 combines with J gene TRBJ2-7, with no clear D. Germline lookup yields CDR1 SGHVS and CDR2 FNYEAQ. V lost 1 base to trimming and J lost 5 bases, with 9 bases between them. The CDR3 runs 13 residues. CDR3 sequence (DNA): TGTGCCAGCAGCTTAGTCCATCCCAACGAGCAGTACTTC. As protein: CASSLVHPNEQYF.

This clonotype appeared a few times. This rearrangement joins TRBV7-6 to TRBJ1-3, with D uncertain. V was trimmed by 5 bases and J by 4 bases, leaving 15 bases between them. Germline V gives CDR1 SGHVS, CDR2 FNYEAQ. This CDR3 is built from 15 residues. As DNA, the CDR3 is TGTGCCAGCAGCCCGGGCTCCAGTGTCGGAAACACCATATATTTT. This gives the protein CASSPGSSVGNTIYF.

The chain carries TRBV12-3 or TRBV12-4 and TRBJ2-1; TRBD1 or TRBD2 may be the D gene (5 bases each). CDR3 size: 15 residues. Trimming pared 8 bases from V and 7 bases from J, leaving 21 bases between. The CDR3 nucleotides are TGTGCCAGCGGTTCGGGGACCCCCTACGGGAATGAGCAGTTCTTC. Residues: CASGSGTPYGNEQFF.